Only a few counts were recorded for the clone carrying this T cell receptor beta chain. The sample belongs to a study of CD8 T cells in Susac syndrome. In the study overall: Within the sequenced group of Susac syndrome patients, five or six showed active disease and fewer than 10 were in remission.

The CDR3 runs 16 residues. V was trimmed by 1 base and J by 1 base, leaving 14 bases between them. Germline V gene lookup returns CDR1 KGHSH and CDR2 LQKENI. Random hexamers primed reverse transcription of roughly 0.5 to 1 ug RNA. TCRdb ran MiXCR on the immunoSEQ multiplex PCR reads and lists one entry per CDR3 protein. There are fewer than 200,000 distinct CDR3 sequences in the sample; more than 85% occur only once, and approximately 0.09% lies in the top ten. The chain couples TRBV18 to TRBJ2-7; no clear D gene. The TCR sequence derives from a human donor with Susac syndrome. The sample comprised CD4+ T cells from PBMCs. The CDR3, as DNA: TGTGCCAGCTCACCACGACCACAGACCAATTCCTACGAGCAGTACTTC. Protein sequence: CASSPRPQTNSYEQYF.